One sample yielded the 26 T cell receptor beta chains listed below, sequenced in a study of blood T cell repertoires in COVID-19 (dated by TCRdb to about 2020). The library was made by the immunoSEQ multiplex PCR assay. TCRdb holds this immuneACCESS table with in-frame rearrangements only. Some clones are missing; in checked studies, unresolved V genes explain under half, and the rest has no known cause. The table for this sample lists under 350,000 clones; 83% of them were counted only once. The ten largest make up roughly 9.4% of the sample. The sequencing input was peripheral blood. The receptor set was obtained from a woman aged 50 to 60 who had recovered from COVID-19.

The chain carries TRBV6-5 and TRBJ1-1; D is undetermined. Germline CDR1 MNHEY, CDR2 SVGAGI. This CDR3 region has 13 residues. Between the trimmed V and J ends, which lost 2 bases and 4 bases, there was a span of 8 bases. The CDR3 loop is CASSYQKSTEAFF. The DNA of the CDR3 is TGTGCCAGCAGTTACCAGAAGTCCACTGAAGCTTTCTTT.

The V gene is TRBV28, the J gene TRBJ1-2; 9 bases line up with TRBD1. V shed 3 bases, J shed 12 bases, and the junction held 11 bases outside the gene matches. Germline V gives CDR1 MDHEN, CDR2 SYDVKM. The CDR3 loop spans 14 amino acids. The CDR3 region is CASSFSGTGRSDTF. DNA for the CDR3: TGTGCCAGCAGTTTCAGTGGGACAGGGCGAAGCGACACCTTC.

In DNA, the CDR3 is TGCGCCAGCAGCTTGGGGGCTCAGGGTAACTATGGCTACACCTTC. This encodes CASSLGAQGNYGYTF. The chain joins TRBV5-1 to TRBJ1-2; D perhaps matches TRBD1 (5 bases). The germline CDR1 and CDR2 sequences are SGHRS and YFSETQ. This CDR3 comprises 15 residues. The V end was cut by 0 bases, the J end by 1 base, with 10 bases between.

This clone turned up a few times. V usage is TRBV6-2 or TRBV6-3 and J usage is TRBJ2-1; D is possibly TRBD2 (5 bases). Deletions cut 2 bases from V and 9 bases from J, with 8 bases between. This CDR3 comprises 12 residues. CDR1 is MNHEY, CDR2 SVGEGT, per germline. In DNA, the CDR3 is TGTGCCAGCAGTTACGACCGGGGTGAGCAGTTCTTC. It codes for CASSYDRGEQFF.

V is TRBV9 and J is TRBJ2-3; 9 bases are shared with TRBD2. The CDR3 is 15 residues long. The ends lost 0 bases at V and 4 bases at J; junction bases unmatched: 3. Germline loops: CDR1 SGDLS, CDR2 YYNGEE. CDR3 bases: TGTGCCAGCAGCGTAGTGGCGGGGGGGCCAGATACGCAGTATTTT. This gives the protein CASSVVAGGPDTQYF.

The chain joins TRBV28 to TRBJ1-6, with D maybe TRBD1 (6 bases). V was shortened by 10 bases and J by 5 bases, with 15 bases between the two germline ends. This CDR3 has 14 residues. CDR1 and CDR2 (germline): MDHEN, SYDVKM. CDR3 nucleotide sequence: TGTGCCATTTCCGGACAGCATCATAATTCACCCCTCCACTTT. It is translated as CAISGQHHNSPLHF.

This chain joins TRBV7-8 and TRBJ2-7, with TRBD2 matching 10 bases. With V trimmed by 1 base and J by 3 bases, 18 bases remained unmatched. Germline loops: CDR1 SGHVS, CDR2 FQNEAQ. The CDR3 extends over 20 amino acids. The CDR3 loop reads CASSLDKRIGLAERYYEQYF. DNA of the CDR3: TGTGCCAGCAGCTTAGACAAAAGGATCGGACTAGCGGAACGTTACTACGAGCAGTACTTC.

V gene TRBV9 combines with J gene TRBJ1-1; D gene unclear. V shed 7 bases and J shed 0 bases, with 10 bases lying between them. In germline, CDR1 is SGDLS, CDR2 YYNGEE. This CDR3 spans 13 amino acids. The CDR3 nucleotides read TGTGCCAGCGGTCGGGAATTGAACACTGAAGCTTTCTTT. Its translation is CASGRELNTEAFF.

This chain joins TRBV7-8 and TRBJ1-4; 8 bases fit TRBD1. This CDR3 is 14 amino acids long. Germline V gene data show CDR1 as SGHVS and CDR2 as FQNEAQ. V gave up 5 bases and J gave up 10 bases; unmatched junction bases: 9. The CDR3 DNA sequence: TGTGCCAGCAGCCGACTCGGACAGGGTGGAAAACTGTTTTTT. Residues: CASSRLGQGGKLFF.

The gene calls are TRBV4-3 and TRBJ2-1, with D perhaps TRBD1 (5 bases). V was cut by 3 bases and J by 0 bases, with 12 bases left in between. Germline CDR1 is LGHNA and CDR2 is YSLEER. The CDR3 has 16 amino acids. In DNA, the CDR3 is TGCGCCAGCAGCCAGTCTCGGACACTCTCCTACAATGAGCAGTTCTTC. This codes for CASSQSRTLSYNEQFF.

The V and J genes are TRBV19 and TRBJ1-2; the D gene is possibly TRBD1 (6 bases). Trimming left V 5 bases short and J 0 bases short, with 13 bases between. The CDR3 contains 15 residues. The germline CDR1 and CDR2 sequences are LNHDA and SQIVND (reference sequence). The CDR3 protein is CASSSQTGSNYGYTF. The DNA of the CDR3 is TGTGCCAGTAGTTCCCAGACAGGTTCTAACTATGGCTACACCTTC.

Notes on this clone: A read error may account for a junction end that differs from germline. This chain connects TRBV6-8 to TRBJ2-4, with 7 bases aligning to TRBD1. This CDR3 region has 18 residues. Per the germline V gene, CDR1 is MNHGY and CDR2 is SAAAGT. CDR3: CASSYSILVCRGTLGRCF. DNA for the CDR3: TGTGCCAGCAGTTACTCGATTTTGGTGTGCAGGGGGACCTTAGGTCGGTGCTTC.

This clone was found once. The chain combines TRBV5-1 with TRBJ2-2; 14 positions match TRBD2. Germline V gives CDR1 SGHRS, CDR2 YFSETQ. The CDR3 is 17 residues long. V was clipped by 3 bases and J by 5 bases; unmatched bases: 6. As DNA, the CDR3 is TGCGCCAGCAGCTCCGGGACTAGCGGGAGATTAACCGGGGAGCTGTTTTTT. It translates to CASSSGTSGRLTGELFF.

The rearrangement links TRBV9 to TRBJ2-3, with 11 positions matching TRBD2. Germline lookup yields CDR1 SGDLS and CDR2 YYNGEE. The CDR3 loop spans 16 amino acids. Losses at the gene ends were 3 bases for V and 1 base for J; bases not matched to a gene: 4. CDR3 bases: TGTGCCAGCAGCGCTTCGGGACTAGCGGGCACAGATACGCAGTATTTT. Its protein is CASSASGLAGTDTQYF.

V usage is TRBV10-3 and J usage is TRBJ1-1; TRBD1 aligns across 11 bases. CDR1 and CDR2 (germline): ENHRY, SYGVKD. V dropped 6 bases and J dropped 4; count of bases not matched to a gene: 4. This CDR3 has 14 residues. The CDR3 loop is CAIRGDRGGTEAFF. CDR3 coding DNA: TGTGCCATCAGGGGGGACAGGGGGGGCACTGAAGCTTTCTTT.

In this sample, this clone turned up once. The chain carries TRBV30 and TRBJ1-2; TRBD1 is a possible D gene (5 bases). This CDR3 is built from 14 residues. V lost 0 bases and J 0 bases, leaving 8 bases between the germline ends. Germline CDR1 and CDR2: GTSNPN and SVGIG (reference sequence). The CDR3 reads CAWSVGVTNYGYTF. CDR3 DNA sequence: TGTGCCTGGAGTGTAGGGGTGACTAACTATGGCTACACCTTC.

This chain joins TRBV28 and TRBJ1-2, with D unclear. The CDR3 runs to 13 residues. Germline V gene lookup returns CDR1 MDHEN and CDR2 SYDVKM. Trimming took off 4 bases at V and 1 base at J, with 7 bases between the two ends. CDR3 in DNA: TGTGCCAGCAGTTGGCGACTTAACTATGGCTACACCTTC. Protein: CASSWRLNYGYTF.

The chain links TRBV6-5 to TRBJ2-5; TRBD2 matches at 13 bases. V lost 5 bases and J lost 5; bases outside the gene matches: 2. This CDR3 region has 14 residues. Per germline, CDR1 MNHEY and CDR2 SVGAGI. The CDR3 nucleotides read TGTGCCAGCAGTCCACTAGCGGGGGGGGAGACCCAGTACTTC. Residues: CASSPLAGGETQYF.

The CDR3 is CASSPNGDGRALRDEQFF. CDR3 coding DNA: TGCGCCAGCAGCCCGAATGGGGACGGGAGGGCCCTTAGGGATGAGCAGTTCTTC. The chain has TRBV4-1 and TRBJ2-1; TRBD2 agrees at 8 bases. This CDR3 is built from 18 residues. J lost 8 bases, V lost 4 bases, and 19 bases had no gene match. In germline, CDR1 is MGHRA, CDR2 YSYEKL.

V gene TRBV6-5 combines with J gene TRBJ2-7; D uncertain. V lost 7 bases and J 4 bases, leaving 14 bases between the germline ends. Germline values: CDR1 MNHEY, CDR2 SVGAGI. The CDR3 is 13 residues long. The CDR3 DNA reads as TGTGCCAGCACGCTCGGGTCGCGTTACGAGCAGTACTTC. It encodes CASTLGSRYEQYF.

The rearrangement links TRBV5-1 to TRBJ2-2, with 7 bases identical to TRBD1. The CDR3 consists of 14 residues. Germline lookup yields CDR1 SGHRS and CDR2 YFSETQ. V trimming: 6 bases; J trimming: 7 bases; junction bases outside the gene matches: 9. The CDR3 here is CASINSGGSGELFF. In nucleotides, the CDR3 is TGCGCCAGCATTAACTCAGGGGGTAGCGGGGAGCTGTTTTTT. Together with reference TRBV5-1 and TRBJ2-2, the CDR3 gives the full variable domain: KAGVTQTPRYLIKTRGQQVTLSCSPISGHRSVSWYQQTPGQGLQFLFEYFSETQRNKGNFPGRFSGRQFSNSRSEMNVSTLELGDSALYLCASINSGGSGELFFGEGSRLTVL.

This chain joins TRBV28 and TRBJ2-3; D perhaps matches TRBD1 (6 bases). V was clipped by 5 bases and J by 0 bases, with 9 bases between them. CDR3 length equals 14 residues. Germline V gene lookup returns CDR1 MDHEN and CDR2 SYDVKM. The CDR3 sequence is CASSRTVSTDTQYF. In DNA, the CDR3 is TGTGCCAGCAGTAGGACAGTTAGCACAGATACGCAGTATTTT. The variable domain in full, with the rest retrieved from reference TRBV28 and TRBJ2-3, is DVKVTQSSRYLVKRTGEKVFLECVQDMDHENMFWYRQDPGLGLRLIYFSYDVKMKEKGDIPEGYSVSREKKERFSLILESASTNQTSMYLCASSRTVSTDTQYFGPGTRLTVL.

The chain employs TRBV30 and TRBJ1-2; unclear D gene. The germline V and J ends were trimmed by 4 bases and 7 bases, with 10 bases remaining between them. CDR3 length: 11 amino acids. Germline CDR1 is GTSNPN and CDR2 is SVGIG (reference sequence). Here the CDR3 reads CAWTGSRGYTF. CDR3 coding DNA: TGTGCCTGGACCGGGTCGCGTGGCTACACCTTC.

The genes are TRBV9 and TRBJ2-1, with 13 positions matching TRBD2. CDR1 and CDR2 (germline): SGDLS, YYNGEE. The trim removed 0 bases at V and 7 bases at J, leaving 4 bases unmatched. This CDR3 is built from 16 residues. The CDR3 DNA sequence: TGTGCCAGCAGCGTAGAACCGGGACTAGCGGGGAATGAGCAGTTCTTC. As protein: CASSVEPGLAGNEQFF.

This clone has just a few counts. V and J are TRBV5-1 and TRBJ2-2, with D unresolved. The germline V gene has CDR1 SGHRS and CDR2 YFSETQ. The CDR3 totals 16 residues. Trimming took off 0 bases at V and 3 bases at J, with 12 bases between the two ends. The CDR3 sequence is CASSLARLTHTGELFF. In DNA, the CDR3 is TGCGCCAGCAGCTTGGCCAGGCTTACGCACACCGGGGAGCTGTTTTTT.

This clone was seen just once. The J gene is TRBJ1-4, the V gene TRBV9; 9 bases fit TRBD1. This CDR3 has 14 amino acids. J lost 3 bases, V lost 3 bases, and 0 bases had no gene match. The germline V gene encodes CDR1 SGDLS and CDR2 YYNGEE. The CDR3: CASSGTGANEKLFF. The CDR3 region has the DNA TGTGCCAGCAGCGGGACAGGGGCTAATGAAAAACTGTTTTTT.